A single T cell receptor beta chain is shown here with its context. What it recognizes is unknown. Only in-frame clones appear in the TCRdb table, and some are missing; sequencing was by immunoSEQ multiplex PCR. The sample holds 110,000 to 150,000 clones, about 90% seen once. The source of the sample is a study of T cell responses to AZD1222 COVID-19 vaccine. Study conclusions and caveats: Most donors were white British and more were female, and clonal diversity was possibly underestimated.

This CDR3 comprises 15 residues. CDR1 and CDR2 from the germline V gene are SEHNR and FQNEAQ (reference sequence). V lost 3 bases and J 6 bases, leaving 18 bases between the germline ends. The rearrangement joins TRBV7-9 to TRBJ2-7; D is ambiguous. Sample: peripheral blood, taken on day 0 of AZD1222 vaccination. This clonotype originated in an adult in good health. Written as DNA, the CDR3 is TGTGCCAGCAGCTTCAGTGTGACTGGAACTCGCGAGCAGTACTTC. Amino acid sequence: CASSFSVTGTREQYF.